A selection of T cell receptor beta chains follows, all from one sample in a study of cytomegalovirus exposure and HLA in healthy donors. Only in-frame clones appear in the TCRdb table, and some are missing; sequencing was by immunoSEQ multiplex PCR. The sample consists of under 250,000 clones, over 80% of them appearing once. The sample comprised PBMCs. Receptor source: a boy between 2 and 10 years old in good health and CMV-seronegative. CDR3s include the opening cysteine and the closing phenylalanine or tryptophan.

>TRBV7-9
CASSLRQGGGNYGYTF
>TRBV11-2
CASSPGTGYLYGYTF
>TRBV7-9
CASSSQGAREKLFF
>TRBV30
CAWSLYRDNEQFF
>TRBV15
CATSRAGTGGDGQYF
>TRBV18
CASSPPTGGAFF
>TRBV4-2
CASSLGLDLRSSYEQYF
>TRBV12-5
CASGLAPFLAMNTEAFF
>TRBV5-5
CASSRTGFTNEKLFF
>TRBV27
CASSFGTSGRNEQFF
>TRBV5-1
CASSGGTEGEGYTF
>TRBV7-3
CASSLAGGSTGELFF
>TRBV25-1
CASSDQGGLEKLFF
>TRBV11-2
CASSSGTGGEGYTF
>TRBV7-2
CASSWASGSPTGELFF
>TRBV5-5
CASSLQGNNQPQHF
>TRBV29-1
CSGQGFMNTEAFF
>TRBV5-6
CASSLGTGVPNTGELFF
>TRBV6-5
CASFMGQGLHEQYF
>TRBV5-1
CASSPGTSGIQNIQYF
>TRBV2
CASSRTDYSNQPQHF
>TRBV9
CASSVGGSYNEQFF
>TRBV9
CASSVGGQGKRRLYEQYF
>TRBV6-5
CASRAQVSAEKLFF
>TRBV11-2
CASSSVRQTSKRGYTF
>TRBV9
CASSVVGYGYTF
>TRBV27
CASISNGGTGSYNEQFF
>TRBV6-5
CASSYADNTEAFF
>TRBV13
CASSLGGSGSYLVNEQFF
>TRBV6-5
CASSFSGRGDTQYF
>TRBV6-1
CASSEFKDPWSSYNEQFF
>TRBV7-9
CASSRDISPEAFF
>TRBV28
CASSLRGSNQPQHF
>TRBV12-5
CASGLGGQMRNTGELFF
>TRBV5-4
CASSSPLLDEAFF
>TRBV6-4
CASSSEASYNEQFF
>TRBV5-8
CASSTGLEVRETQYF
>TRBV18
CASSREPDMNTEAFF
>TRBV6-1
CASSETQAWAQYF
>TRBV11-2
CASSLLRGSGANVLTF
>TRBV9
CASSVRTSGGHSYNEQFF
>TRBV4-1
CASSRSVTSGTYNEQFF
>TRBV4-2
CASSEAGAGSSYGYTF
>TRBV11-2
CASSLDLGGACKAFF
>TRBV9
CASSVRPGVAFF
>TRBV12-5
CASGSRPLQETQYF
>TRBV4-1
CASSQVAGGPTDTQYF
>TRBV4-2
CASSQGEGANEKLFF
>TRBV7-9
CASSLVGTSGGDSYEQYF
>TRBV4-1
CASSQDRRPQGASGYTF
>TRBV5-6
CASSLGGEGSETQYF
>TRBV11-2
CASSLARGRPDGYTF
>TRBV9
CASVAGGGDTQYF
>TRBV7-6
CASTSRGRTAGELFF
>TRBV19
CASRERGTELTGELFF
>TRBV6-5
CASSLTYSYEQYF
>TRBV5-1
CASSSSGTDTQYF
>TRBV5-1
CASSLEGGTGELFF
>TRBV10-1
CASSESGGATDTQYF